A selection of T cell receptor beta chains follows, all from one sample in a study of early T cells in non-severe SARS-CoV-2 infection. Using its own MiXCR run on the 5' RACE reads, TCRdb lists one record per CDR3 protein. The data show about 59,000 distinct CDR3 sequences, about a tenth seen once. Sequencing was done on a sample of whole blood. The receptors shown here come from an adult who was a healthcare worker with PCR-confirmed SARS-CoV-2 infection or an uninfected control (not recorded which). Both conserved end residues are part of each CDR3. Fields, in order: clone size, J gene, V gene, D gene, CDR3 protein, CDR3 DNA. The D gene is left open where the match is weak. Expanded clones get a size class; other rows say once, few or many, or leave the size out.

>many|TRBJ1-5|TRBV28|-
CASSPQGRGQPQHF
TGTGCCAGCAGCCCTCAGGGGCGAGGCCAGCCCCAGCATTTT
>-|TRBJ2-3|TRBV7-2|TRBD2
CASSLRGLAGGYSSTDTQYF
TGTGCCAGCAGCTTACGGGGACTAGCGGGGGGTTACTCTAGCACAGATACGCAGTATTTT
>-|TRBJ2-1|TRBV10-3|-
CAISGQTYNEQFF
TGTGCCATCAGTGGACAGACCTACAATGAGCAGTTCTTC
>-|TRBJ2-7|TRBV27|TRBD2
CASRRGGESSYEQYF
TGTGCCAGCCGTCGCGGGGGGGAAAGCTCCTACGAGCAGTACTTC
>few|TRBJ2-7|TRBV5-1|TRBD1
CASSRGGIGTGSSYEQYF
TGCGCCAGCAGCCGTGGAGGGATCGGGACAGGGTCCTCCTACGAGCAGTACTTC
>many|TRBJ1-1|TRBV7-2|-
CASSLWGQPNTEAFF
TGTGCCAGCAGCTTGTGGGGGCAGCCGAACACTGAAGCTTTCTTT
>few|TRBJ2-1|TRBV2|TRBD1
CASSSRTGPHEQFF
TGTGCCAGCAGTTCTAGGACAGGACCTCATGAGCAGTTCTTC
>-|TRBJ1-2|TRBV28|-
CASYRDIYGYTF
TGTGCCAGCTACAGGGATATCTATGGCTACACCTTC
>-|TRBJ2-3|TRBV2|-
CASSDRYEDTQYF
TGTGCCAGCAGTGACCGATACGAAGATACGCAGTATTTT
>many|TRBJ2-7|TRBV11-2|-
CASSLYEQYF
TGTGCCAGCAGCCTCTACGAGCAGTACTTC
>-|TRBJ1-2|TRBV7-2|-
CASSLEWAGDDYTF
TGTGCCAGCAGCTTAGAATGGGCAGGGGATGACTACACCTTC
>-|TRBJ2-7|TRBV29-1|-
CSVNLGAYEQYF
TGCAGCGTTAATCTGGGGGCGTACGAGCAGTACTTC
>-|TRBJ1-4|TRBV3-1|-
CASSQVTDRPLEKLFF
TGTGCCAGCAGCCAAGTGACCGATAGGCCGCTTGAAAAACTGTTTTTT
>-|TRBJ1-2|TRBV3-1|TRBD1
CASTSGQGYGYTF
TGTGCCAGCACCTCCGGACAGGGCTATGGCTACACCTTC
>many|TRBJ2-3|TRBV12-5|-
CASGLGLRTDTQYF
TGTGCTAGTGGTTTGGGACTACGCACAGATACGCAGTATTTT
>-|TRBJ1-1|TRBV29-1|-
CSVEFEGAGLAFF
TGCAGCGTTGAATTTGAGGGCGCGGGGCTCGCTTTCTTT
>many|TRBJ2-3|TRBV30|TRBD2
CAWSVREQRGGLTDTQYF
TGTGCCTGGAGTGTACGGGAGCAGCGGGGGGGCCTGACAGATACGCAGTATTTT
>-|TRBJ1-1|TRBV18|TRBD1
CASSLDRGNTEAFF
TGTGCCAGCTCACTTGACAGGGGCAACACTGAAGCTTTCTTT
>-|TRBJ2-3|TRBV28|-
CASSAPGTDTDTQYF
TGTGCCAGCAGTGCCCCGGGGACTGACACAGATACGCAGTATTTT
>many|TRBJ2-5|TRBV7-2|-
CASSRPPGTIGETQYF
TGTGCCAGCAGCCGACCCCCCGGGACAATCGGAGAGACCCAGTACTTC
>many|TRBJ2-7|TRBV20-1|-
CSARLGGGEQYF
TGCAGTGCTAGATTGGGCGGAGGGGAGCAGTACTTC
>many|TRBJ2-1|TRBV11-2|-
CASSFSQYNEQFF
TGTGCCAGCAGCTTTTCGCAGTACAATGAGCAGTTCTTC
>-|TRBJ1-5|TRBV10-2|-
CASSVGIYSNQPQHF
TGCGCCAGCAGTGTTGGAATCTATAGCAATCAGCCCCAGCATTTT
>-|TRBJ1-5|TRBV6-2/TRBV6-3|-
CASSYPPGSGDSNQPQHF
TGTGCCAGCAGTTACCCCCCGGGGTCCGGGGATAGCAATCAGCCCCAGCATTTT
>few|TRBJ1-2|TRBV19|-
CASSTNGHYGYTF
TGTGCCAGTAGTACTAACGGCCACTATGGCTACACCTTC
>many|TRBJ2-3|TRBV5-1|TRBD2
CASSPRVAGETQYF
TGCGCCAGCAGCCCGAGGGTAGCGGGGGAGACGCAGTATTTT
>many|TRBJ1-4|TRBV30|-
CAWSADSANEKLFF
TGTGCCTGGAGTGCAGATTCGGCTAATGAAAAACTGTTTTTT
>-|TRBJ2-5|TRBV20-1|TRBD1
CSAKPPGTGSRETQYF
TGCAGTGCTAAACCTCCCGGGACAGGGTCTCGGGAGACCCAGTACTTC
>few|TRBJ1-1|TRBV4-1|-
CASSQPIGVVDTEAFF
TGCGCCAGCAGCCAACCCATTGGGGTCGTCGACACTGAAGCTTTCTTT
>many|TRBJ2-5|TRBV5-6|-
CASSLVREAQETQYF
TGTGCCAGCAGCTTGGTCCGGGAAGCCCAAGAGACCCAGTACTTC
>-|TRBJ1-4|TRBV6-5|-
CASSAGAYNEKLFF
TGTGCCAGCAGTGCGGGCGCATATAATGAAAAACTGTTTTTT
>many|TRBJ2-4|TRBV29-1|-
CSVETKNIQYF
TGCAGCGTTGAAACCAAAAACATTCAGTACTTC
>many|TRBJ2-5|TRBV4-3|-
CASSPPWWVLETQYF
TGCGCCAGCAGCCCCCCATGGTGGGTTTTGGAGACCCAGTACTTC
>-|TRBJ2-7|TRBV6-2/TRBV6-3|TRBD1
CASSYLPKGALTYEQYF
TGTGCCAGCAGTTACCTTCCGAAGGGGGCCCTAACCTACGAGCAGTACTTC
>many|TRBJ2-3|TRBV29-1|TRBD1
CSVHDRGPSTDTQYF
TGCAGCGTCCATGACAGGGGACCTAGCACAGATACGCAGTATTTT
>-|TRBJ2-7|TRBV7-9|-
CASSSLATGEQYF
TGTGCCAGCAGCTCCCTAGCTACCGGCGAGCAGTACTTC
>many|TRBJ2-1|TRBV5-1|-
CASSLYGDDEQFF
TGCGCCAGCAGCTTATACGGGGACGATGAGCAGTTCTTC
>few|TRBJ2-3|TRBV9|-
CASSVSPVEQYF
TGTGCCAGCAGCGTTTCGCCGGTCGAGCAGTATTTT
>many|TRBJ2-3|TRBV27|-
CASSLSPLRGGFTDTQYF
TGTGCCAGCAGTTTATCGCCCCTGAGAGGGGGATTCACAGATACGCAGTATTTT